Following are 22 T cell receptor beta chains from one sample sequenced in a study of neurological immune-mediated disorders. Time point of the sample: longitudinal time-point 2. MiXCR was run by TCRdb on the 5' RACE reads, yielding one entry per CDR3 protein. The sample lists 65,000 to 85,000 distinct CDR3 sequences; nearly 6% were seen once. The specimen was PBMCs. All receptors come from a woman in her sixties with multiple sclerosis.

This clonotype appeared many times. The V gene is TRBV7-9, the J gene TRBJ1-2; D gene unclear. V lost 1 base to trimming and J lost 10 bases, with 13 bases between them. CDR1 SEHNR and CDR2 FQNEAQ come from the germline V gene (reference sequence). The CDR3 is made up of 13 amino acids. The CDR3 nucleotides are TGTGCCAGCAGCTTAGAGGTCCCCGGAGACTACACCTTC. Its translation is CASSLEVPGDYTF. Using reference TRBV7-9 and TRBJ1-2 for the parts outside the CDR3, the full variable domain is DTGVSQNPRHKITKRGQNVTFRCDPISEHNRLYWYRQTLGQGPEFLTYFQNEAQLEKSRLLSDRFSAERPKGSFSTLEIQRTEQGDSAMYLCASSLEVPGDYTFGSGTRLTVV.

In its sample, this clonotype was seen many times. The CDR3 sequence is CASKSPRGATYNEQFF. The CDR3 DNA reads as TGTGCCAGCAAGTCCCCTCGGGGCGCTACCTACAATGAGCAGTTCTTC. V gene TRBV11-2 combines with J gene TRBJ2-1; the D call may be TRBD1 or TRBD2 (5 bases each). This CDR3 contains 16 residues. The ends were cut back, 7 bases at V and 2 bases at J, with 18 bases in the middle. Germline assignment: CDR1 SGHAT and CDR2 FQNNGV.

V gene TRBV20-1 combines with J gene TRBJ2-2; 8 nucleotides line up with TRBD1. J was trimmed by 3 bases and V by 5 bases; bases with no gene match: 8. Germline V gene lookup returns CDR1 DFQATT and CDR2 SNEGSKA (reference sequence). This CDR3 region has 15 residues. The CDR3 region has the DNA TGCAGTGCTTCCGGTCAGGGGGCAGACACCGGGGAGCTGTTTTTT. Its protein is CSASGQGADTGELFF.

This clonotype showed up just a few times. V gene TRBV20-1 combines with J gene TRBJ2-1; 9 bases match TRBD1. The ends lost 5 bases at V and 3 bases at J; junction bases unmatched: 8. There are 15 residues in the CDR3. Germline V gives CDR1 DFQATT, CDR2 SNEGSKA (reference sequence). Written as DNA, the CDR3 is TGCAGTGCTCCCCCTAGGACAGGGGTCTACAATGAGCAGTTCTTC. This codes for CSAPPRTGVYNEQFF.

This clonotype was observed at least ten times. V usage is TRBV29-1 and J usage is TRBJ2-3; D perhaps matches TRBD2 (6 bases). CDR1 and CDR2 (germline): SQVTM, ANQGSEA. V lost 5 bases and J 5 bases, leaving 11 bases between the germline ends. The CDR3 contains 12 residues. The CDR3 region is CSVRTTKDTQYF. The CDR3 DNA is TGCAGCGTTCGGACTACCAAAGATACGCAGTATTTT.

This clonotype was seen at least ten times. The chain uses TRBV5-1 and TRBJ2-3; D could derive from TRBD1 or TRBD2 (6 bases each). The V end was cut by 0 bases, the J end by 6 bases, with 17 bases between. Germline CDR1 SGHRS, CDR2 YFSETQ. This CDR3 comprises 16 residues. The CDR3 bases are TGCGCCAGCAGCTTGGGAGGGGGGCGCCTTGCCGATACGCAGTATTTT. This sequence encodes CASSLGGGRLADTQYF.

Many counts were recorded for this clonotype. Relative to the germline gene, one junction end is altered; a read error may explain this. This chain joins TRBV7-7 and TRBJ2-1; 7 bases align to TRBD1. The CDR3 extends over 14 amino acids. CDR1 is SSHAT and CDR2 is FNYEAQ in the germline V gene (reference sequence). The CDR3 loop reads CASSLGPQGSEQFF. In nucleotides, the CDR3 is TGTGCTAGCAGCTTAGGTCCACAGGGGAGTGAGCAGTTCTTC.

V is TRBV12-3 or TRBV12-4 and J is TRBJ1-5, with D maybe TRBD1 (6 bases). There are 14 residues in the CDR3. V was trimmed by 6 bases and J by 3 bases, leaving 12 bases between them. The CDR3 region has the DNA TGTGCCAGCAGCAAAGGACAGCTCAATCAGCCCCAGCATTTT. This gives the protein CASSKGQLNQPQHF.

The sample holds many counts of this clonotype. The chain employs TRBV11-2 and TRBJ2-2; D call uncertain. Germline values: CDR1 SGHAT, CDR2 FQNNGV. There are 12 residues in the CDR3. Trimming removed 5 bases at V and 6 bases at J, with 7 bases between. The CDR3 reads CASSPHPGELFF. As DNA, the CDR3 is TGTGCCAGCAGCCCTCACCCCGGGGAGCTGTTTTTT.

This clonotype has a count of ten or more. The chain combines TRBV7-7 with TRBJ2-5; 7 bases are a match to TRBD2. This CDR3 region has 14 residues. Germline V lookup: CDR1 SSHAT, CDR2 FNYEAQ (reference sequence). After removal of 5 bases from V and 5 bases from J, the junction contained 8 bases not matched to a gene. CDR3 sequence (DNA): TGTGCCAGCAGCCCGAGACTAGCCGTGGAGACCCAGTACTTC. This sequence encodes CASSPRLAVETQYF.

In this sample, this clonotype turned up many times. The CDR3 region has the DNA TGCGCCAGCAGCACCTTTCAGGGCTCTGGGGCCAACGTCCTGACTTTC. Encoded protein: CASSTFQGSGANVLTF. The J gene is TRBJ2-6, the V gene TRBV5-1; D may be TRBD1 (5 bases). Germline V gives CDR1 SGHRS, CDR2 YFSETQ. The CDR3 spans 16 residues. V was trimmed by 4 bases and J by 0 bases, leaving 11 bases between them.

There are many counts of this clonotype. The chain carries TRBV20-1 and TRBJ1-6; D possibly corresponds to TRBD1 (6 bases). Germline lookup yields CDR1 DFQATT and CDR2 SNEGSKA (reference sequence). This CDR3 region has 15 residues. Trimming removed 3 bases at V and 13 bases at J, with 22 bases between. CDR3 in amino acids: CSASPGRGAVGPLHF. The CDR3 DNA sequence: TGCAGTGCTAGCCCGGGCAGGGGTGCCGTTGGGCCCCTCCACTTT.

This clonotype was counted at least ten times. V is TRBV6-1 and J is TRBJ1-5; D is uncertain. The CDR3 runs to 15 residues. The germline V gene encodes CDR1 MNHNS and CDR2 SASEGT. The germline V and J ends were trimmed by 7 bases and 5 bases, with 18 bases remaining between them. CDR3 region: CASTSSQALDQPQHF. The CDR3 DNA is TGTGCCAGCACCTCAAGCCAGGCATTAGATCAGCCCCAGCATTTT.

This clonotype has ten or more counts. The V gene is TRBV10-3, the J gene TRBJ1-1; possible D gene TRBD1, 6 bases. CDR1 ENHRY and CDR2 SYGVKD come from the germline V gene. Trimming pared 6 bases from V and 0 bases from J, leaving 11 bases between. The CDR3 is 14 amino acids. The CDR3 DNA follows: TGTGCCATCAGGGCGGACAGTATGAACACTGAAGCTTTCTTT. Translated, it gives CAIRADSMNTEAFF.

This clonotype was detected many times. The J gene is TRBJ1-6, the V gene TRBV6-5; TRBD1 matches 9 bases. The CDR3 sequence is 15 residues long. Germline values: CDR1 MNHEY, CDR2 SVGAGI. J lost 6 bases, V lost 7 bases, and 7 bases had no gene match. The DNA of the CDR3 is TGTGCCAGCAACCGGGACAGGGTTCGTAATTCACCCCTCCACTTT. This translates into CASNRDRVRNSPLHF.

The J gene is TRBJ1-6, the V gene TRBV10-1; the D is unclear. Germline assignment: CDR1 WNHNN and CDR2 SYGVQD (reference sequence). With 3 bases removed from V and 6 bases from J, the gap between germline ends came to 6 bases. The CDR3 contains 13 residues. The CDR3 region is CASSEDGNSPLHF. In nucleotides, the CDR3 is TGCGCCAGCAGTGAAGACGGTAATTCACCCCTCCACTTT.

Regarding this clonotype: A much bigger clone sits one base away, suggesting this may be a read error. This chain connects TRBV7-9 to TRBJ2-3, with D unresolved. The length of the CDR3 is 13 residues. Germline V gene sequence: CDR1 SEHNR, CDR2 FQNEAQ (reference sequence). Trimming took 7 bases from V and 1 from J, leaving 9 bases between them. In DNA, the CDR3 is TGTGCCAGCACCCCGTCCGGCACAGATACGCAGTATTTT. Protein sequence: CASTPSGTDTQYF.

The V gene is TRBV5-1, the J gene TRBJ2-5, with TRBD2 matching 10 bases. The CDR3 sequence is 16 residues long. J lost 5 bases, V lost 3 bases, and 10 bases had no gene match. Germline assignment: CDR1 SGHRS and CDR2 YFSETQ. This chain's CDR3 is CASSSVVLAGLETQYF. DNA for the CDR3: TGCGCCAGCAGCTCCGTGGTACTAGCGGGGTTGGAGACCCAGTACTTC.

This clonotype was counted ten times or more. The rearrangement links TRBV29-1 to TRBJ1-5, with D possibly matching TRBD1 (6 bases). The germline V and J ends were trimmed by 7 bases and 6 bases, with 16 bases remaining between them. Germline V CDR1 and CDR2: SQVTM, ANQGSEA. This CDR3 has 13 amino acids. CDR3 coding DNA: TGCAGCGCCACGCGGGGGGCGGGTCAGCCCCAGCATTTT. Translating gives CSATRGAGQPQHF.

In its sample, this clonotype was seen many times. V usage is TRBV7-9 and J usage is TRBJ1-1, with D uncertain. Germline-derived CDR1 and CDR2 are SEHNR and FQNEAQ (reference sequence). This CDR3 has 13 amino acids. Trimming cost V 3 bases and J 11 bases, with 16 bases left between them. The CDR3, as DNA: TGTGCCAGCAGCTTGGAAGGATCTAATGGGGCTTTCTTT. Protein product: CASSLEGSNGAFF.

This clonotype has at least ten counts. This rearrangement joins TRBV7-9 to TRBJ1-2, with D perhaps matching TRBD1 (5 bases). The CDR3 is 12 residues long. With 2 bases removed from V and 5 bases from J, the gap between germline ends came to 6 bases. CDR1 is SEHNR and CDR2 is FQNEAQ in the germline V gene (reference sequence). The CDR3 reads CASSLQGYGYTF. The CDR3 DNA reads TGTGCCAGCAGCTTACAGGGATATGGCTACACCTTC.

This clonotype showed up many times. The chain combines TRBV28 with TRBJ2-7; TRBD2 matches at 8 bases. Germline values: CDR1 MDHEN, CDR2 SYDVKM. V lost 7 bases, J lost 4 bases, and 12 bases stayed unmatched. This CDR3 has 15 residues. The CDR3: CASTPGRGAEYEQYF. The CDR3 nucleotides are TGTGCCAGCACGCCAGGGCGGGGGGCGGAGTACGAGCAGTACTTC.